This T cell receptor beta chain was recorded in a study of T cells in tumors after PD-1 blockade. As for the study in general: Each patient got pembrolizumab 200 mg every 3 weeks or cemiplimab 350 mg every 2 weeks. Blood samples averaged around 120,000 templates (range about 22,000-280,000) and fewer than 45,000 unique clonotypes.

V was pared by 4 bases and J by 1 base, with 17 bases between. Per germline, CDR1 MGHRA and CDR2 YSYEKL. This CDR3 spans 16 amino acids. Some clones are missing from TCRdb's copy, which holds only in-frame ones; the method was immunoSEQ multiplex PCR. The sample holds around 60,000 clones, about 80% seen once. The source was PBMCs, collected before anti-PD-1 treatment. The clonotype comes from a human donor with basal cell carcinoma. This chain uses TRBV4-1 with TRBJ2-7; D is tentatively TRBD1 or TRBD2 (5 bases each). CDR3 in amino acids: CASSLTGTSRSYEQYF. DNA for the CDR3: TGCGCCAGCAGCCTTACCGGGACGTCTAGGTCCTACGAGCAGTACTTC.